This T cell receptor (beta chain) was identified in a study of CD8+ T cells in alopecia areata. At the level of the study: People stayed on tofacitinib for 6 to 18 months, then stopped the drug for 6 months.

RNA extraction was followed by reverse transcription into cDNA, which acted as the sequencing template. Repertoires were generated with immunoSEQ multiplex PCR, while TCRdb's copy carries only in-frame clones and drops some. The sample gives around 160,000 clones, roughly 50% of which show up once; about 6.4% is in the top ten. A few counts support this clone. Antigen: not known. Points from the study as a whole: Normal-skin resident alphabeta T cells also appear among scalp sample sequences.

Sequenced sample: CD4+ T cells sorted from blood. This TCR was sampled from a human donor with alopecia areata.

CDR3 region: CASSQVRDRGFEQYF. The CDR3 region has the DNA TGCGCCAGCAGCCAAGTCCGGGACAGGGGATTCGAGCAGTACTTC. The chain uses TRBV4-1 and TRBJ2-7, with 10 bases identical to TRBD1. The CDR3 contains 15 residues. Germline-derived CDR1 and CDR2 are MGHRA and YSYEKL. V trimming: 1 base; J trimming: 6 bases; junction bases outside the gene matches: 6.